This is a list of T cell receptor beta chains from one sample in a study of T cell responses to AZD1222 COVID-19 vaccine. Sequencing used immunoSEQ multiplex PCR; TCRdb keeps in-frame clones, though not all of them. The sample shows tens of thousands of clones, approximately 90% of them seen only once. The sequencing used peripheral blood, collected 28 days after the second AZD1222 dose. The source of these receptors is an adult who received the AZD1222 COVID-19 vaccine. The CDR3 runs from the conserved cysteine through the conserved F or W. Fields, in order: CDR3 DNA, CDR3 protein, clone size, D gene, J gene, CDR3 length, V gene. The D gene is left open where the match is weak. For some rows the clone size is stated as once, few or many, or as a class when expanded; others skip it.

CDR3 DNA: TGTGCCAGCAGTTACGCAGGGGGTAGGGGAGCTTTCTTT; CDR3 protein: CASSYAGGRGAFF; clone size: once; D gene: TRBD1; J gene: TRBJ1-1; CDR3 length: 13; V gene: TRBV6-2/TRBV6-3
CDR3 DNA: TGTGCCTGGAGTGCTGCGGAGAGCGGAGCCGGGCAGTACTTC; CDR3 protein: CAWSAAESGAGQYF; clone size: -; D gene: -; J gene: TRBJ2-7; CDR3 length: 14; V gene: TRBV30
CDR3 DNA: TGTGCCAGCAATTCTTGGGTCCACACCGGGGAGCTGTTTTTT; CDR3 protein: CASNSWVHTGELFF; clone size: -; D gene: -; J gene: TRBJ2-2; CDR3 length: 14; V gene: TRBV28
CDR3 DNA: TGTGCCAGCAGTTTATTCCCCCCGGACAGCGCGTTCATGAACACTGAAGCTTTCTTT; CDR3 protein: CASSLFPPDSAFMNTEAFF; clone size: -; D gene: -; J gene: TRBJ1-1; CDR3 length: 19; V gene: TRBV27
CDR3 DNA: TGTGCCACCAGTGATTTCTCCGGAGGTAACACCGGGGAGCTGTTTTTT; CDR3 protein: CATSDFSGGNTGELFF; clone size: -; D gene: -; J gene: TRBJ2-2; CDR3 length: 16; V gene: TRBV24-1
CDR3 DNA: TGTGCCAGCAGTTTGACGGGCCTCTCCTACGAGCAGTACTTC; CDR3 protein: CASSLTGLSYEQYF; clone size: few; D gene: -; J gene: TRBJ2-7; CDR3 length: 14; V gene: TRBV28
CDR3 DNA: TGTGCCAGCAGCGTCTCCGGGACAGGGTCCTACAATGAGCAGTTCTTC; CDR3 protein: CASSVSGTGSYNEQFF; clone size: -; D gene: TRBD1; J gene: TRBJ2-1; CDR3 length: 16; V gene: TRBV9
CDR3 DNA: TGTGCCAGCAGTTACTCAGCGGGAGGTTCCTACAATGAGCAGTTCTTC; CDR3 protein: CASSYSAGGSYNEQFF; clone size: -; D gene: TRBD2; J gene: TRBJ2-1; CDR3 length: 16; V gene: TRBV6-5
CDR3 DNA: TGTGCCAGCAGCCAAGGACCCCGCTCTGGGGCCAACGTCCTGACTTTC; CDR3 protein: CASSQGPRSGANVLTF; clone size: -; D gene: -; J gene: TRBJ2-6; CDR3 length: 16; V gene: TRBV3-1/TRBV3-2
CDR3 DNA: TGTGCCAGCAGTTTCCGGTGGCACTATGGCTACACCTTC; CDR3 protein: CASSFRWHYGYTF; clone size: -; D gene: -; J gene: TRBJ1-2; CDR3 length: 13; V gene: TRBV28
CDR3 DNA: TGTGCCAGCATGAGCGGGAGGGCCCACGAGCAGTACTTC; CDR3 protein: CASMSGRAHEQYF; clone size: -; D gene: TRBD2; J gene: TRBJ2-7; CDR3 length: 13; V gene: TRBV6-5
CDR3 DNA: TGTGCCAGTAGTGGAAGGACAGCCCACACAGATACGCAGTATTTT; CDR3 protein: CASSGRTAHTDTQYF; clone size: -; D gene: -; J gene: TRBJ2-3; CDR3 length: 15; V gene: TRBV19
CDR3 DNA: TGTGCCAGCAGTCGCTCCTACGAGCAGTACTTC; CDR3 protein: CASSRSYEQYF; clone size: -; D gene: -; J gene: TRBJ2-7; CDR3 length: 11; V gene: TRBV6-2/TRBV6-3
CDR3 DNA: TGTGCCCTTGCGGGGTCTGGGGCCAACGTCCTGACTTTC; CDR3 protein: CALAGSGANVLTF; clone size: once; D gene: -; J gene: TRBJ2-6; CDR3 length: 13; V gene: TRBV12-3/TRBV12-4
CDR3 DNA: TGTGCCAGCAGATCACCCGGGTCACAGTACTTC; CDR3 protein: CASRSPGSQYF; clone size: -; D gene: -; J gene: TRBJ2-4; CDR3 length: 11; V gene: TRBV28
CDR3 DNA: TGTGCCAGCAGCCAAGAGGGAGGGCCAGACAATCAGCCCCAGCATTTT; CDR3 protein: CASSQEGGPDNQPQHF; clone size: -; D gene: -; J gene: TRBJ1-5; CDR3 length: 16; V gene: TRBV4-2
CDR3 DNA: TGTGCCAGCAAGGTCGGGCCCTCGGACACCGGGGAGCTGTTTTTT; CDR3 protein: CASKVGPSDTGELFF; clone size: -; D gene: -; J gene: TRBJ2-2; CDR3 length: 15; V gene: TRBV6-4
CDR3 DNA: TGTGCCAGTAGTATTGGGGCGGAACAGCCCCAGCATTTT; CDR3 protein: CASSIGAEQPQHF; clone size: -; D gene: -; J gene: TRBJ1-5; CDR3 length: 13; V gene: TRBV19
CDR3 DNA: TGCGCCAGCAGCCAACTTCTTCAGGGGGCGGGAAACACCATATATTTT; CDR3 protein: CASSQLLQGAGNTIYF; clone size: -; D gene: TRBD1; J gene: TRBJ1-3; CDR3 length: 16; V gene: TRBV4-3
CDR3 DNA: TGTGCCAGCAGCTTAGGGGGGGCAGGGCAGGACTATGGCTACACCTTC; CDR3 protein: CASSLGGAGQDYGYTF; clone size: -; D gene: -; J gene: TRBJ1-2; CDR3 length: 16; V gene: TRBV7-8
CDR3 DNA: TGTGCCAGCAGTGATCCAGTAGCATTCGGTCAGCCCCAGCATTTT; CDR3 protein: CASSDPVAFGQPQHF; clone size: -; D gene: -; J gene: TRBJ1-5; CDR3 length: 15; V gene: TRBV2
CDR3 DNA: TGTGCCAGCAGGACTAGCGGGACAGATACGCAGTATTTT; CDR3 protein: CASRTSGTDTQYF; clone size: -; D gene: TRBD2; J gene: TRBJ2-3; CDR3 length: 13; V gene: TRBV6-6
CDR3 DNA: TGTGCCAGTAGTATGGGAGGGGTACGTTCACCCCTCCACTTT; CDR3 protein: CASSMGGVRSPLHF; clone size: few; D gene: -; J gene: TRBJ1-6; CDR3 length: 14; V gene: TRBV19
CDR3 DNA: TGTGCCAGCTCGGGTAGGGACGGATACACAGATACGCAGTATTTT; CDR3 protein: CASSGRDGYTDTQYF; clone size: -; D gene: -; J gene: TRBJ2-3; CDR3 length: 15; V gene: TRBV18
CDR3 DNA: TGTGCCACCAGCAGGACAGGTGCAACTAATGAAAAACTGTTTTTT; CDR3 protein: CATSRTGATNEKLFF; clone size: -; D gene: -; J gene: TRBJ1-4; CDR3 length: 15; V gene: TRBV15
CDR3 DNA: TGTGCCACCAGTGATTCCGGGACAGGGGGGCACGGGGAGCTGTTTTTT; CDR3 protein: CATSDSGTGGHGELFF; clone size: -; D gene: TRBD1; J gene: TRBJ2-2; CDR3 length: 16; V gene: TRBV24-1
CDR3 DNA: TGTGCCAGCAGTGGGGCTGGGAACCTCGAATACGAGCAGTACTTC; CDR3 protein: CASSGAGNLEYEQYF; clone size: -; D gene: -; J gene: TRBJ2-7; CDR3 length: 15; V gene: TRBV28
CDR3 DNA: TGTGCCAGCAGTTCCAAAGGGGGGGATACGCAGTATTTT; CDR3 protein: CASSSKGGDTQYF; clone size: few; D gene: -; J gene: TRBJ2-3; CDR3 length: 13; V gene: TRBV28
CDR3 DNA: TGTGCCAGCAGCCAGACCAAAGGGGCCGGGGAGCTGTTTTTT; CDR3 protein: CASSQTKGAGELFF; clone size: -; D gene: -; J gene: TRBJ2-2; CDR3 length: 14; V gene: TRBV14
CDR3 DNA: TGCGCCAGCAGCACCGTGGCGACGGGAAGCTCCTATAATTCACCCCTCCACTTT; CDR3 protein: CASSTVATGSSYNSPLHF; clone size: -; D gene: -; J gene: TRBJ1-6; CDR3 length: 18; V gene: TRBV5-1
CDR3 DNA: TGTGCCAGCAGCCTTACTAGCGACAATGAGCAGTTCTTC; CDR3 protein: CASSLTSDNEQFF; clone size: once; D gene: TRBD2; J gene: TRBJ2-1; CDR3 length: 13; V gene: TRBV3-1/TRBV3-2
CDR3 DNA: TGTGCCAGCAGTGATGTAGCGGGAGGCCGAACGCAGTATTTT; CDR3 protein: CASSDVAGGRTQYF; clone size: -; D gene: TRBD2; J gene: TRBJ2-3; CDR3 length: 14; V gene: TRBV27
CDR3 DNA: TGTGCTAGTGGTTTGATCCTACCGGGACAGGGAACCTACGAGCAGTACTTC; CDR3 protein: CASGLILPGQGTYEQYF; clone size: -; D gene: TRBD1; J gene: TRBJ2-7; CDR3 length: 17; V gene: TRBV12-5
CDR3 DNA: TGTGCCAGCAGCTCGACTAGTGGGGGGGATACGCAGTATTTT; CDR3 protein: CASSSTSGGDTQYF; clone size: once; D gene: -; J gene: TRBJ2-3; CDR3 length: 14; V gene: TRBV7-2